Sequencing of this T cell receptor (beta chain) was carried out in a study of control samples from healthy donors and cancer patients. Only in-frame clones appear in the TCRdb table, and some are missing; sequencing was by immunoSEQ multiplex PCR. Among about 140,000 clones listed, around 90% were seen once. This CDR3 region has 15 residues. J gave up 8 bases and V 4 bases, and 8 bases lay outside the gene matches. Germline V lookup: CDR1 SGHRS, CDR2 YFSETQ. Sequenced sample: blood. This rearrangement joins TRBV5-1 to TRBJ2-3; TRBD1 aligns across 12 bases. This sequence originates from a man aged 18 to 30 in good health. CDR3 in DNA: TGCGCCAGCAGCCCCGCGGGGACAGGGGGCACTACGCAGTATTTT. Residues: CASSPAGTGGTTQYF.